This T cell receptor (beta chain) derives from a study of cytomegalovirus exposure and HLA in healthy donors (dated by TCRdb to the late 2010s). Some background on the complete study: An earlier analysis of about 530 of the donors reported around 280 Gb of sequence data and 117 million unique TCR beta sequences obtained from roughly 180 million T cells. All discovery cohort repertoires had been generated on a single sequencing platform. Roughly five DR-DQ haplotypes were treated as single units for association and clustering because of strong linkage in the cohort. About 280 gigabases of sequencing data and 70 million to 95 million unique TCR sequences made up an early release that covered several hundred HLA-typed donors. In an earlier analysis of roughly 600 of the donors, high-throughput TCR beta sequencing was used to judge whether each TCR beta V gene segment behaved as functional or pseudogenic. The study aimed to test whether cataloging public T cell receptors could reveal signatures of past pathogen exposure. HLA typing included class I and class II loci at four-digit resolution. The study combined high-throughput TCR immunosequencing, statistical association of individual TCRs with disease status, and machine learning to predict cytomegalovirus infection status. Donor age, sex, ethnicity and CMV serostatus were compiled alongside the repertoire data. Rather than drawing on any new phenotypic data, the later analysis identified candidate immune exposures from TCR beta sequences and the way those sequences occurred across donors. The number of donors typed differed by locus, with 629-630 for A, B, C, DRB1 and DQB1, approximately 500 for DQA1, 606 for DPA1, and some 470 for DPB1. A later analysis re-examined previously published TCR beta repertoires from 500 to 700 donors and added high-resolution HLA genotyping to investigate patterns of TCR occurrence. In a later genetic analysis, genome-wide SNP genotypes for about 55% of the roughly 700 donors were used, and that subset was treated as a discovery cohort. The T cell repertoires of around 730 subjects were profiled by immunosequencing and related to cytomegalovirus serostatus. Across 398 genotyped donors of the cohort, an average of about 240,000 unique TCR beta nucleotide sequences per donor were sequenced, and around 19% of those sequences were non-productive. Of the 350 to 450 genotyped donors, about 84% fell in the genetic ancestry cluster associated with self-reported Caucasian donors. A separate validation cohort of over 95 different subjects was used in addition to the approximately 700-subject first cohort.

Libraries were constructed by the immunoSEQ multiplex PCR assay. For the multiplex PCR, a mixture combining 60 forward primers for TCR Vbeta segments and 13 reverse primers for TCR Jbeta segments was used. The CDR3 region of rearranged TCR beta genes was amplified from genomic DNA with a multiplex PCR assay. The amplified TCR beta libraries were sequenced on the Illumina HiSeq System as 87-base-pair reads. In the authors' own workflow: A later analysis counted approximately 74 million unique TCR beta chains across the approximately 700 repertoires, and 9.5 million to 11 million of these chains were shared by at least two donors. Raw reads were error-corrected and collapsed into unique sequences by a nearest-neighbor algorithm in which closely related sequences were merged to remove PCR and sequencing errors. V, D and J gene segments were assigned by aligning CDR3 sequences to IMGT reference sequences. For a sequence to be retained, a match of at least six nucleotides to both a V gene segment and a J gene segment was required. Rearrangements were called productive when the CDR3 lacked stop codons and stayed in frame with V and J; all others were non-productive. CDR3 was defined according to IMGT convention as the region running from the second conserved V-encoded cysteine to the conserved J-encoded phenylalanine. Sequences without an unambiguous match to a single V gene segment were excluded from the earlier analysis of several hundred of the donors. An earlier analysis of just under 600 of the donors called V segments functional above 56.7% productive rearrangements and segregating when the between-donor standard deviation exceeded 5%. A statistical classification framework was built to diagnose cytomegalovirus status from the catalog of TCR beta chain sequences. In a later analysis, TCR nucleotide sequences were compared against IMGT/GENE-DB human TR gene sequences so that V and J genes could be assigned. A later analysis assigned CDR3 sequences and most-parsimonious VDJ recombination scenarios with the TCRdist pipeline. In a later analysis, every TCR beta chain was defined by the combination of its CDR3 amino acid sequence and its V-gene family, and reads without a unique V-gene family were dropped. To address suspected cross-contamination and a sequencing artifact, a later analysis removed roughly 640 highly shared, low-generation-probability nucleotide sequences. For each public chain, a later analysis derived a clonal expansion index from normalized ranks of inferred template counts within each repertoire. Generation probabilities in a later analysis came from a VDJ recombination model fitted to out-of-frame rearrangements, and those results were checked against IGoR. A later analysis scored TCR-TCR, TCR-HLA and TCR-CMV co-occurrence with hypergeometric tests, applying a repertoire-size bias correction to TCR pairs. To estimate false discovery rates, a later analysis permuted the HLA or CMV assignments 20 times. In a later analysis, co-occurring TCRs were grouped using DBSCAN, with TCRdist sequence similarity added in when clustering inside HLA-allele-positive subsets. For co-occurrence clustering, repertoires with fewer than 30,000 or more than 120,000 public chains were excluded, along with roughly 5 repertoires with anomalous nucleotide sharing. Held by TCRdb, this immuneACCESS table contains in-frame sequences only and omits some clones. Under half of the omission traces to an unresolved V gene where checked; the cause of the rest is unknown. The V and J calls and the clone size are those of that table, but D and trimming were determined from the DNA. This sample comprises about 180,000 clones, 77% of them detected only once. The top ten constitute 1.4% to 1.5% of the sample.

This clone was recorded only once. This receptor's antigen is unknown. The input lacks base qualities; no much larger clone sits a single base away. The cohort consisted of fewer than 700 healthy bone marrow donors. At the time of sampling, all cohort members were nominally healthy, though unrecorded immune exposures were likely present. The donor was CMV seronegative and belonged to the group of 350 or so seronegative cohort members. Each donor provided a peripheral blood sample, and peripheral blood mononuclear cells were used for TCR beta sequencing. The Qiagen DNeasy Blood Extraction Kit was used to extract genomic DNA from the blood cell samples. Study-wide conclusions, independent of this receptor: Presence/absence analyses assumed roughly uniform sequencing depth across donors, an assumption that may not hold. In a later genetic analysis, fewer N-insertions in productive TCRs were reported among donors in an Asian-associated ancestry cluster than the roughly 700-donor mean. In this cohort, only TCR beta chains were sequenced, and detectable features were limited by the absence of alpha or paired-chain data. CMV serostatus was the only immune exposure information available for the cohort. Several of the top co-occurrence clusters appeared to be linked to parvovirus B19, influenza, CMV and Epstein-Barr virus, according to a later analysis. A further reported finding was that TCR beta sequences accurately predicted the HLA-A and HLA-B alleles for most subjects in the first cohort. According to a later analysis, TCR association rates differed among HLA loci, with DRB1 alleles showing the most associated TCRs and HLA-C alleles showing the fewest. Most TCR sequences were seen in very few donors, while some public TCRs were found in many individuals. Because counts were too low, 15 to 20 rarely observed V segments, including chromosome 9 orphons, were excluded from the earlier analysis of several hundred of the donors. Because HLA typing was unavailable for some donors at each locus, only the typed subset was used in association tests. Because the 87-base-pair reads could not distinguish some IMGT-functional V segments, including TRBV6-2 and TRBV6-3, those segments were excluded. The authors suggested that the approach could potentially be extended to other disease states and immunological phenotypes. In vitro tests confirmed that three of the cytomegalovirus-associated TCR beta chains recognize cytomegalovirus antigens. Specific HLA alleles were associated with 15,000 to 20,000 TCR beta sequences at a false discovery rate of 0.05 in a later analysis. A cluster of highly shared sequence variants was judged likely to be a technical artifact of the sequencing pipeline. A later genetic analysis associated a missense DCLRE1C variant with V-gene and J-gene trimming of TCR beta chains, and an independent cohort replicated the association. The classifier was reported to diagnose cytomegalovirus status with high specificity and sensitivity in both the original and validation cohorts. In the study, some 160 TCR beta chains were listed as associated with cytomegalovirus. Compared with equally common non-associated chains, HLA-associated TCR beta chains in a later analysis were more clonally expanded and had lower generation probabilities. In a later analysis, most CMV-associated TCR beta chains were found to appear HLA-restricted, with HLA associations seemingly driven largely by CMV exposure. When HLA alleles, especially DR and DQ, strongly co-occurred, TCR associations were difficult to assign to individual alleles. An earlier analysis of approximately 530 of the donors showed that most TCR beta V segments appeared in productive rearrangements either about 87% or about 30% of the time, which broadly matched IMGT annotations. Correlated functional status among segregating V segments might reflect linkage disequilibrium, but an unknown experimental factor could not be ruled out.

Via the germline V gene (reference sequence), CDR1 is GTSNPN and CDR2 SVGIG. Trimming takes 2 bases from V and 8 bases from J, and the germline ends sit 24 bases apart. The CDR3 spans 17 residues, from the cysteine through the phenylalanine. The DNA shown is the 51-base CDR3, in frame from base 1. This receptor was taken from a man younger than 30 in good health and CMV-seronegative. The sample consisted of PBMCs. The rearrangement joined TRBV30 to TRBJ1-4; TRBD1 is possibly the D segment (5 matching bases). The CDR3 sequence is CAWSRDIWGGRYEKLFF. The DNA is as follows: TGTGCCTGGAGTCGGGATATATGGGGGGGAAGATACGAAAAACTGTTTTTT.